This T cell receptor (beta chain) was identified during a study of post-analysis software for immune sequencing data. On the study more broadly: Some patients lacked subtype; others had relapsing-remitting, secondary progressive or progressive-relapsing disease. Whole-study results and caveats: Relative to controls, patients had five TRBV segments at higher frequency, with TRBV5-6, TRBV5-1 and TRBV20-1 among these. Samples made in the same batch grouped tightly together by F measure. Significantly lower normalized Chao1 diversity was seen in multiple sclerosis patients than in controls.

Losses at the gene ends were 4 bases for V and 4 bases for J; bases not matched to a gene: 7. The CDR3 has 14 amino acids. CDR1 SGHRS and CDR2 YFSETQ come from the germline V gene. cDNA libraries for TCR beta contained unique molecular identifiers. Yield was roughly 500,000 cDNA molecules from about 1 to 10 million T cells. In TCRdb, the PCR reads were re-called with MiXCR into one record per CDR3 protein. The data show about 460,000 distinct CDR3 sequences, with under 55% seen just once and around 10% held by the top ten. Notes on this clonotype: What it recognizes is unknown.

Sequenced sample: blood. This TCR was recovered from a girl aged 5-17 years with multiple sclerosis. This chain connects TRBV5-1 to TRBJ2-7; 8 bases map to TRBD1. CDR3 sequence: CASSGGTGNYEQYF. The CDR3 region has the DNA TGCGCCAGCAGCGGGGGGACAGGAAATTACGAGCAGTACTTC.